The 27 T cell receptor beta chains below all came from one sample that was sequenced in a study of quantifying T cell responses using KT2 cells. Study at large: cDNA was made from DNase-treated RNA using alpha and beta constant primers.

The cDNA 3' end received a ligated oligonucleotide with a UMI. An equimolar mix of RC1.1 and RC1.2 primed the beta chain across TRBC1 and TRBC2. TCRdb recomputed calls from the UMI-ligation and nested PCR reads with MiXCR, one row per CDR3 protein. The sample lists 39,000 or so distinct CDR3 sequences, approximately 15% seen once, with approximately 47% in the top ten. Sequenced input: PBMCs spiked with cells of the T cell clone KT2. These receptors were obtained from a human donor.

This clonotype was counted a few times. For the CDR3, the DNA is TGCAGTGCTAGATTACTCAGGGGGCAATCTTCGGTACCCCTCCACTTT. It yields the protein CSARLLRGQSSVPLHF. V is TRBV20-1 and J is TRBJ1-6; 8 positions match TRBD1. This CDR3 contains 16 residues. Germline-derived CDR1 and CDR2 are DFQATT and SNEGSKA (reference sequence). J gave up 12 bases and V 2 bases, and 15 bases lay outside the gene matches.

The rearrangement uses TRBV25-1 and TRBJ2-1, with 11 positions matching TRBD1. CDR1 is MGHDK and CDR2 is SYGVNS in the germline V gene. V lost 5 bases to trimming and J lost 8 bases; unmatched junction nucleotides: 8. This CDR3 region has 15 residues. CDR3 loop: CASSYGTGGRDEQFF. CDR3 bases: TGTGCCAGCAGTTACGGGACAGGGGGGAGGGATGAGCAGTTCTTC.

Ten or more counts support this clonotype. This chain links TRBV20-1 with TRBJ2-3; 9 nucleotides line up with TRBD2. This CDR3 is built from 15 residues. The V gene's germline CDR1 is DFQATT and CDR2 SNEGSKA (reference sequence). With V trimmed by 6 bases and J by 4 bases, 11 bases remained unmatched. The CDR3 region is CSAGGGTSSADTQYF. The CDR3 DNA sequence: TGCAGTGCCGGCGGGGGGACTAGCAGCGCAGATACGCAGTATTTT.

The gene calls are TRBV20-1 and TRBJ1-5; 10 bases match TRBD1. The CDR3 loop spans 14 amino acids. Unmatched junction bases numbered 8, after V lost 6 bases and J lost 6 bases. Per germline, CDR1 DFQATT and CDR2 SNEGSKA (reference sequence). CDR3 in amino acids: CSARDRGRGQPQHF. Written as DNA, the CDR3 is TGCAGTGCCCGGGACAGGGGCCGGGGTCAGCCCCAGCATTTT.

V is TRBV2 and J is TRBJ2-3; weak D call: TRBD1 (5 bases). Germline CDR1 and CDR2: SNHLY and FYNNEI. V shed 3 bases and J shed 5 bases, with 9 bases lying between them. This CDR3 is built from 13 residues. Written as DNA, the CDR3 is TGTGCCAGCAGTGAGGACACCGTAGATACGCAGTATTTT. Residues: CASSEDTVDTQYF.

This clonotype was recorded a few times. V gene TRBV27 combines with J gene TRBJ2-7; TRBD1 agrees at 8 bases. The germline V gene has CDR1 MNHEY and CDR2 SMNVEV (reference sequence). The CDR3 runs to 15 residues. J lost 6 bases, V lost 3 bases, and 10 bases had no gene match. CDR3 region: CASSFGGQGAVEQYF. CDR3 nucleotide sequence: TGTGCCAGCAGTTTTGGGGGGCAGGGGGCGGTCGAGCAGTACTTC.

CDR3 protein: CSARERVTEAFF. The CDR3 DNA reads TGCAGTGCTAGAGAAAGAGTCACTGAAGCTTTCTTT. V and J are TRBV20-1 and TRBJ1-1; D gene unclear. The CDR3 has 12 amino acids. The V end lost 0 bases, the J end lost 4 bases, and 6 bases lay between the germline ends. The germline gives CDR1 DFQATT, CDR2 SNEGSKA (reference sequence).

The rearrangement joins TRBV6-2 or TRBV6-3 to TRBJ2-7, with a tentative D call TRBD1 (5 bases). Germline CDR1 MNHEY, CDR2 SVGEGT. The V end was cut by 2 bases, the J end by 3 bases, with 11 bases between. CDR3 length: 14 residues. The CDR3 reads CASSYHRKNYEQYF. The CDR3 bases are TGTGCCAGCAGTTACCACAGGAAAAACTACGAGCAGTACTTC.

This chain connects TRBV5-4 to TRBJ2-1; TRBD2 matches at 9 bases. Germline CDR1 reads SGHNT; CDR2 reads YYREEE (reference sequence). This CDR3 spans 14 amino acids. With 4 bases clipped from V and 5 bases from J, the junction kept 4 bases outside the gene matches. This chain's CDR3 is CASSPGTSHNEQFF. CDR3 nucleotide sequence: TGTGCCAGCAGCCCGGGGACTAGCCACAATGAGCAGTTCTTC.

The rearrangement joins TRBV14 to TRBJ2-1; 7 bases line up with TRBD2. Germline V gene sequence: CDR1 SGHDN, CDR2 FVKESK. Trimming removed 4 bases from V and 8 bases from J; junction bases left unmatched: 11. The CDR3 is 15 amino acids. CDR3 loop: CASSRRGVWGDEQFF. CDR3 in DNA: TGTGCCAGCAGCCGTCGGGGGGTTTGGGGCGATGAGCAGTTCTTC.

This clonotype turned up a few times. The CDR3 sequence: CASSRGTSGETQYF. CDR3 nucleotide sequence: TGTGCCAGCAGTAGGGGGACTAGCGGGGAGACCCAGTACTTC. J is TRBJ2-5 and V is TRBV2; 12 bases are shared with TRBD2. The CDR3 consists of 14 residues. Germline-derived CDR1 and CDR2 are SNHLY and FYNNEI. The V and J ends lost 5 bases and 5 bases, in that order; junction bases with no gene match: 3.

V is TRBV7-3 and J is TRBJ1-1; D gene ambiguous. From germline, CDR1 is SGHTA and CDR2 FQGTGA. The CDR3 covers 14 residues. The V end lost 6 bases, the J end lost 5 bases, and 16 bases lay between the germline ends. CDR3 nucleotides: TGTGCCAGCAGTCAGGACCACCGCGGGACTGAAGCTTTCTTT. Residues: CASSQDHRGTEAFF.

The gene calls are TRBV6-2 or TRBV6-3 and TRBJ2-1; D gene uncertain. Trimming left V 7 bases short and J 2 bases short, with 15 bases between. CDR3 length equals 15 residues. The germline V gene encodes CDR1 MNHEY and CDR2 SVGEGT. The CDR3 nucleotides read TGTGCCAGCAACAGACCGACACGAGCCTACAATGAGCAGTTCTTC. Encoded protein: CASNRPTRAYNEQFF.

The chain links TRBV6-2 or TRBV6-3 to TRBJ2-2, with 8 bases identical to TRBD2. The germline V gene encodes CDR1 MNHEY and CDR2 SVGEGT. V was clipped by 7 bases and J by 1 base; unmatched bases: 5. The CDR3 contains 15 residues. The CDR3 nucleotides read TGTGCCAGCAATTTAGCGGGGAAGAACACCGGGGAGCTGTTTTTT. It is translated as CASNLAGKNTGELFF.

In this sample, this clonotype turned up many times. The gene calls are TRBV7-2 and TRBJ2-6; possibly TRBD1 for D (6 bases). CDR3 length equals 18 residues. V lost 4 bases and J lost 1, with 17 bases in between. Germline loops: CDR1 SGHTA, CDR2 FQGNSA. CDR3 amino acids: CASSSGTPSFSGANVLTF. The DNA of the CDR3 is TGTGCCAGCAGCTCCGGGACACCTAGTTTTTCTGGGGCCAACGTCCTGACTTTC.

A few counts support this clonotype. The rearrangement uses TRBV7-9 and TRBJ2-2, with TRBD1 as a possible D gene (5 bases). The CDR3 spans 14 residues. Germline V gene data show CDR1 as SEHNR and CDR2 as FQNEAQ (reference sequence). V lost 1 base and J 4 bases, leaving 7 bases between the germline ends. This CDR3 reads CASSLGGGTGELFF. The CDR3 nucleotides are TGTGCCAGCAGCTTAGGGGGCGGCACCGGGGAGCTGTTTTTT.

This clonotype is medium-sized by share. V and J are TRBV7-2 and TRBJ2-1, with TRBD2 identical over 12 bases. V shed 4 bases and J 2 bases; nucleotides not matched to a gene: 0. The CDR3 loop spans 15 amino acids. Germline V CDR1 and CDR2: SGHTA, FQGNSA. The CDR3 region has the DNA TGTGCCAGCAGCTCTAGCGGGGGGGCCTACAATGAGCAGTTCTTC. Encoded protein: CASSSSGGAYNEQFF.

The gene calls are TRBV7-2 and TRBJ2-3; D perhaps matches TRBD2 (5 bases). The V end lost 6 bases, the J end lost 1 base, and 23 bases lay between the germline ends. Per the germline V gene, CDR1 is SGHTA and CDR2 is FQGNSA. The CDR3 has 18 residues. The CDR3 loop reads CASSQVDRENSRTDTQYF. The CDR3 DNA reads TGTGCCAGCAGTCAGGTGGACCGGGAAAATTCCCGCACAGATACGCAGTATTTT. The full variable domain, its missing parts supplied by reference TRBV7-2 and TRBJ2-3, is GAGVSQSPSNKVTEKGKDVELRCDPISGHTALYWYRQSLGQGLEFLIYFQGNSAPDKSGLPSDRFSAERTGGSVSTLTIQRTQQEDSAVYLCASSQVDRENSRTDTQYFGPGTRLTVL.

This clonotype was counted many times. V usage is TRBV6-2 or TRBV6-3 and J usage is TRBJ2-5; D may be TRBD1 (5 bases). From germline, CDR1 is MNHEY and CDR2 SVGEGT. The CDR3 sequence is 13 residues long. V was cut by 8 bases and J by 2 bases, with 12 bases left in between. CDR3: CASGPREQETQYF. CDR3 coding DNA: TGTGCCAGCGGTCCCAGGGAACAAGAGACCCAGTACTTC.

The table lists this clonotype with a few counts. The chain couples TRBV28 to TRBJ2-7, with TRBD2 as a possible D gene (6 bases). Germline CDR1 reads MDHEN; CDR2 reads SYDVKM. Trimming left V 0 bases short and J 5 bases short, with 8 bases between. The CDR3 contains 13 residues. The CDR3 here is CASSLWGLHEQYF. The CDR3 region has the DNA TGTGCCAGCAGTTTATGGGGACTTCACGAGCAGTACTTC. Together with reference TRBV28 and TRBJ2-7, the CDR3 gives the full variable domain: DVKVTQSSRYLVKRTGEKVFLECVQDMDHENMFWYRQDPGLGLRLIYFSYDVKMKEKGDIPEGYSVSREKKERFSLILESASTNQTSMYLCASSLWGLHEQYFGPGTRLTVT.

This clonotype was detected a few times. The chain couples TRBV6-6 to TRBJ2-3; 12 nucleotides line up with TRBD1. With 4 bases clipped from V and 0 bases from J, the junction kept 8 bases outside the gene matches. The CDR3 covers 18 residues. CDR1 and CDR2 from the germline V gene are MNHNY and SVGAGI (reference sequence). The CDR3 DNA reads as TGTGCCAGCAGTTTGCCCCCGGGACAGGGGGCAAGCACAGATACGCAGTATTTT. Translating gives CASSLPPGQGASTDTQYF.

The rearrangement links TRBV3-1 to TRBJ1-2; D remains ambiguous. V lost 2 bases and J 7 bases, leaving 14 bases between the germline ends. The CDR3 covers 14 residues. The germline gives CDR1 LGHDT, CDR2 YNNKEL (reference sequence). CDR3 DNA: TGTGCCAGCAGCCAATCTAAGACTACCCGTGGCTACACCTTC. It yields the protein CASSQSKTTRGYTF.

CDR3 loop: CASSPGDSMNTEAFF. The DNA of the CDR3 is TGTGCCAGCAGCCCAGGGGACAGCATGAACACTGAAGCTTTCTTT. This chain uses TRBV9 with TRBJ1-1, with TRBD1 matching 7 bases. CDR1 and CDR2 from the germline V gene are SGDLS and YYNGEE. V trimming: 4 bases; J trimming: 0 bases; junction bases outside the gene matches: 6. The length of the CDR3 is 15 residues.

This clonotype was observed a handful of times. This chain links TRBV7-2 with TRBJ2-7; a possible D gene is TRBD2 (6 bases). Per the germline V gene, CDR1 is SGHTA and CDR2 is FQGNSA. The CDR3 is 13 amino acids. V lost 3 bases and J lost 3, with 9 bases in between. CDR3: CASSFRTNYEQYF. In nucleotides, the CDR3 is TGTGCCAGCAGCTTTAGGACTAACTACGAGCAGTACTTC. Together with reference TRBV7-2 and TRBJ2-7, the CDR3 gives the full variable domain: GAGVSQSPSNKVTEKGKDVELRCDPISGHTALYWYRQSLGQGLEFLIYFQGNSAPDKSGLPSDRFSAERTGGSVSTLTIQRTQQEDSAVYLCASSFRTNYEQYFGPGTRLTVT.

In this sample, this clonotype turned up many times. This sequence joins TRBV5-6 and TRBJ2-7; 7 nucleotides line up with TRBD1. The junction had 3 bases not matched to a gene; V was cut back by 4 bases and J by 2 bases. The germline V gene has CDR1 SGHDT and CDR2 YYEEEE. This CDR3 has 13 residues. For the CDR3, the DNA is TGTGCCAGCAGCCAGGGACAGACCTACGAGCAGTACTTC. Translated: CASSQGQTYEQYF. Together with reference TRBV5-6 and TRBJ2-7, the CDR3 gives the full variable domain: DAGVTQSPTHLIKTRGQQVTLRCSPKSGHDTVSWYQQALGQGPQFIFQYYEEEERQRGNFPDRFSGHQFPNYSSELNVNALLLGDSALYLCASSQGQTYEQYFGPGTRLTVT.

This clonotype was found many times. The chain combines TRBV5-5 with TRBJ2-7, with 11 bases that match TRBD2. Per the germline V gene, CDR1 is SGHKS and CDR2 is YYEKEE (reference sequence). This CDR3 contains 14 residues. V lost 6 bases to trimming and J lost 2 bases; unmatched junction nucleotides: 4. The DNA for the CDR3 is TGTGCCAGCAACTTAGCGGGAGGGGCCTACGAGCAGTACTTC. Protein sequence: CASNLAGGAYEQYF.

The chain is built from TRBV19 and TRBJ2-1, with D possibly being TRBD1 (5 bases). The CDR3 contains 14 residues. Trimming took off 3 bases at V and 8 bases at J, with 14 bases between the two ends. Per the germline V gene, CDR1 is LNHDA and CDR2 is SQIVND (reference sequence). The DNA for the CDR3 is TGTGCCAGTAGTATTAGTTTGGGGCCCCATGAGCAGTTCTTC. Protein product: CASSISLGPHEQFF.